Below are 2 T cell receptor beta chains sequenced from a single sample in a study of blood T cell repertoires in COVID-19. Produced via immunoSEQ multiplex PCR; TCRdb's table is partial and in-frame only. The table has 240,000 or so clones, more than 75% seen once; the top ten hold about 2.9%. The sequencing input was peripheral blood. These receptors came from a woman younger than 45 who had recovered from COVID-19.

CDR3 in amino acids: CASSLLLRQGGDSPLHF. As DNA, the CDR3 is TGTGCCAGCAGCTTACTTCTGAGGCAGGGTGGAGATTCACCCCTCCACTTT. V usage is TRBV11-2 and J usage is TRBJ1-6, with D possibly TRBD1 on 5 matching bases. This CDR3 region has 17 residues. The V end lost 2 bases, the J end lost 8 bases, and 19 bases lay between the germline ends. The germline gives CDR1 SGHAT, CDR2 FQNNGV.

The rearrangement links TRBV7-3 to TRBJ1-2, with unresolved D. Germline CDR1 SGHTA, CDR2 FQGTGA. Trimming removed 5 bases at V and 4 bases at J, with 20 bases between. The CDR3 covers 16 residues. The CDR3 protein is CASSPEWDPRGYGYTF. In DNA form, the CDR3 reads TGTGCCAGCAGCCCGGAGTGGGATCCCCGGGGCTATGGCTACACCTTC. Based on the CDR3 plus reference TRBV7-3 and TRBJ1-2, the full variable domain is GAGVSQTPSNKVTEKGKYVELRCDPISGHTALYWYRQSLGQGPEFLIYFQGTGAADDSGLPNDRFFAVRPEGSVSTLKIQRTERGDSAVYLCASSPEWDPRGYGYTFGSGTRLTVV.